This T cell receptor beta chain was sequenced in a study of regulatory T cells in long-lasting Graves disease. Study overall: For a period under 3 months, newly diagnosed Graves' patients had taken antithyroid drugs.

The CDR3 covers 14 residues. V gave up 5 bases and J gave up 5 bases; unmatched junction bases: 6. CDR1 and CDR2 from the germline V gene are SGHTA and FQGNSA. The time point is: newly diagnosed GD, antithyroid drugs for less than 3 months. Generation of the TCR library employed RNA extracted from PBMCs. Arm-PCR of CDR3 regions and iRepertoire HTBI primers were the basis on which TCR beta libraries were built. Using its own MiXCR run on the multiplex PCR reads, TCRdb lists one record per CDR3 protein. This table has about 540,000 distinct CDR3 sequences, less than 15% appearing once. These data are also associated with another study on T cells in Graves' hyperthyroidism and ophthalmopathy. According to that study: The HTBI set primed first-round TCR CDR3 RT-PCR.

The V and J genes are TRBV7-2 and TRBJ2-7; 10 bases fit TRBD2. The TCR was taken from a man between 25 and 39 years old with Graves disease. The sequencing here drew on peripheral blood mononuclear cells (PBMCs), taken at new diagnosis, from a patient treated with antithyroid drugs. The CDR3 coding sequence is TGTACCAGCAGCCAACTAGCGGGATTACACGAGCAGTACTTC. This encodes CTSSQLAGLHEQYF.